The clone carrying this T cell receptor (beta chain) has just a few counts. What it binds is unknown. The CDR3 contains 12 residues. CDR1 DFQATT and CDR2 SNEGSKA come from the germline V gene (reference sequence). Trimming removed 3 bases at V and 7 bases at J, with 9 bases between. The data originate from a study of T-cell memory formation after mild COVID-19. Study background: TCR clusters were mostly confined to one donor each. Study-wide results and caveats: There were some responding clones in pre-infection memory, which suggested that cross-reactive memory had joined. Day 15 to 85 contracting clones showed balanced CD4/CD8; day 15 to 37 expanders favored CD4+.

5'RACE primed at constant segments yielded TCR alpha and TCR beta cDNA libraries bearing sample barcodes and UMIs. A single record per CDR3 protein comes from TCRdb applying MiXCR to the 5' RACE reads. Altogether roughly 130,000 distinct CDR3 sequences are present, 16% being singletons, with the ten largest covering over 11%. This clonotype was sampled from an adult woman who had mild COVID-19 (a few samples of this study predate the infection). Cell type and time point are not known. The V call is TRBV20-1, the J call TRBJ1-4; maybe TRBD1 (6 bases). Sequencing was done on a sample of PBMCs or a T cell subset sorted from them (not recorded which). The CDR3 loop is CSASYRVEKLFF. CDR3 bases: TGCAGTGCTAGTTACAGGGTTGAAAAACTGTTTTTT.